Presented here are 28 T cell receptor beta chains from one specimen sequenced in a study of T cell repertoires in cytomegalovirus infection. TCRdb analysed the reads with MiXCR anew, one entry per CDR3 protein. The table records under 450,000 distinct CDR3 sequences, about a third of them present only once. Antigen specificity for these receptors is unknown. The source was cultured PBMCs, collected from culture after CMV antigen stimulation. These receptor sequences come from a human donor in good health (CMV status not recorded). Some clones in this sample may be carry-over from other donors' samples.

This clonotype has more than one count but fewer than ten. V and J are TRBV28 and TRBJ2-3, with 11 bases identical to TRBD2. The CDR3 has 19 amino acids. V was clipped by 4 bases and J by 4 bases; unmatched bases: 16. From germline, CDR1 is MDHEN and CDR2 SYDVKM. As DNA, the CDR3 is TGTGCCAGCAGTTCCCCGACTAGCGGGATACTCGAGGGCCCAGATACGCAGTATTTT. Encoded protein: CASSSPTSGILEGPDTQYF.

The rearrangement uses TRBV30 and TRBJ2-2; 10 nucleotides align to TRBD1. This CDR3 has 14 residues. With 3 bases clipped from V and 7 bases from J, the junction kept 5 bases outside the gene matches. Germline CDR1 GTSNPN, CDR2 SVGIG (reference sequence). As DNA, the CDR3 is TGTGCCTGGAGAGGACAGGGGGTAGGCGGGGAGCTGTTTTTT. It codes for CAWRGQGVGGELFF.

The chain couples TRBV20-1 to TRBJ2-3; 9 bases fit TRBD2. This CDR3 is 15 amino acids long. Germline lookup yields CDR1 DFQATT and CDR2 SNEGSKA (reference sequence). J gave up 1 base and V 0 bases, and 2 bases lay outside the gene matches. The CDR3 loop is CSARDLAGRTDTQYF. The CDR3 nucleotides are TGCAGTGCTAGAGATCTAGCGGGGCGCACAGATACGCAGTATTTT.

This chain joins TRBV7-6 and TRBJ1-4; TRBD1 agrees at 9 bases. V shed 2 bases and J 7 bases; nucleotides not matched to a gene: 8. Germline V gives CDR1 SGHVS, CDR2 FNYEAQ. The CDR3 length is 16 residues. The CDR3 bases are TGTGCCAGCAGCTTATTAACCGGGACAGGGAGTGAAAAACTGTTTTTT. Its protein product is CASSLLTGTGSEKLFF.

The chain recombines TRBV28 with TRBJ1-4, with D tentatively TRBD1 (6 bases). CDR3 length: 16 amino acids. The germline V gene encodes CDR1 MDHEN and CDR2 SYDVKM. The germline V and J ends were trimmed by 6 bases and 3 bases, with 17 bases remaining between them. The CDR3 bases are TGTGCCAGCAGCCTCGGACAGCCCGGATCTAATGAAAAACTGTTTTTT. It yields the protein CASSLGQPGSNEKLFF.

This clonotype was counted only a few times. V and J are TRBV11-3 and TRBJ2-3; 9 positions match TRBD1. CDR3 length equals 16 residues. V trimming: 5 bases; J trimming: 6 bases; junction bases outside the gene matches: 12. Germline V CDR1 and CDR2: SGHNT, YENEEA. The DNA of the CDR3 is TGTGCCAGCAGCCCGACTTGGGGACAGGGAAAGGATACGCAGTATTTT. Translating it yields CASSPTWGQGKDTQYF.

The chain recombines TRBV5-1 with TRBJ2-3, with 7 bases fitting TRBD1. With 4 bases clipped from V and 2 bases from J, the junction kept 7 bases outside the gene matches. Germline V gives CDR1 SGHRS, CDR2 YFSETQ. CDR3 length equals 15 residues. The CDR3 DNA reads TGCGCCAGCAGCCCCGGGACAGACCTCACAGATACGCAGTATTTT. Protein sequence: CASSPGTDLTDTQYF.

In this sample, this clonotype turned up a few times. The chain has TRBV27 and TRBJ2-7, with 11 bases matching TRBD1. Germline V gene data show CDR1 as MNHEY and CDR2 as SMNVEV (reference sequence). V trimming: 9 bases; J trimming: 5 bases; junction bases outside the gene matches: 12. The CDR3 contains 15 residues. CDR3 in DNA: TGTGCCAGTTCGCCCGGGACAGGGGGACGGAACGAGCAGTACTTC. Its translation is CASSPGTGGRNEQYF.

The chain uses TRBV14 and TRBJ1-1; D is uncertain. Trimming shortened V by 1 base and J by 1 base, and 7 bases separated the two germline ends. The CDR3 totals 14 residues. The germline gives CDR1 SGHDN, CDR2 FVKESK. For the CDR3, the DNA is TGTGCCAGCAGCCAAGTCCTGGGGAACACTGAAGCTTTCTTT. Residues: CASSQVLGNTEAFF.

The J gene is TRBJ2-2, the V gene TRBV4-1; TRBD2 might be the D (6 bases). The CDR3 runs 16 residues. V was cut by 0 bases and J by 5 bases, with 13 bases left in between. Germline CDR1 is MGHRA and CDR2 is YSYEKL. CDR3 nucleotides: TGCGCCAGCAGCCAAGAAGGGACGGGAGATACCGGGGAGCTGTTTTTT. The encoded protein is CASSQEGTGDTGELFF.

The table lists this clonotype with many counts. The chain employs TRBV7-2 and TRBJ2-1; no reliable D call. Trimming removed 1 base at V and 3 bases at J, with 10 bases between. CDR3 length: 15 amino acids. Germline assignment: CDR1 SGHTA and CDR2 FQGNSA. The CDR3 region is CASSLVGDSYNEQFF. DNA of the CDR3: TGTGCCAGCAGCTTAGTCGGAGATAGCTACAATGAGCAGTTCTTC. The full variable domain, its missing parts supplied by reference TRBV7-2 and TRBJ2-1, is GAGVSQSPSNKVTEKGKDVELRCDPISGHTALYWYRQSLGQGLEFLIYFQGNSAPDKSGLPSDRFSAERTGGSVSTLTIQRTQQEDSAVYLCASSLVGDSYNEQFFGPGTRLTVL.

In this sample, this clonotype turned up many times. CDR3 sequence (DNA): TGTGCCAGCAGATTGAGGGGTGGCATCTACGAGCAGTACGTC. Translation gives CASRLRGGIYEQYV. The rearrangement uses TRBV7-8 and TRBJ2-7; D could derive from TRBD1 or TRBD2 (5 bases each). Germline loops: CDR1 SGHVS, CDR2 FQNEAQ. The ends were cut back, 6 bases at V and 3 bases at J, with 15 bases in the middle. The CDR3 runs 14 residues.

This clonotype occurred a few times. The chain has TRBV7-9 and TRBJ2-7; 8 positions agree with TRBD1. The CDR3 sequence is 15 residues long. After removal of 5 bases from V and 0 bases from J, the junction contained 6 bases not matched to a gene. CDR1 SEHNR and CDR2 FQNEAQ come from the germline V gene (reference sequence). The CDR3, as DNA: TGTGCCAGCAGCCTGGGGACAGGACGCTCCTACGAGCAGTACGTC. Translated, it gives CASSLGTGRSYEQYV.

The rearrangement links TRBV5-1 to TRBJ2-2; D unclear. The CDR3 sequence is 15 residues long. V was clipped by 0 bases and J by 7 bases, with 13 bases between them. Germline V gene sequence: CDR1 SGHRS, CDR2 YFSETQ. The CDR3 region is CASSLALWADGELFF. In DNA form, the CDR3 reads TGCGCCAGCAGCTTGGCTCTTTGGGCCGACGGGGAGCTGTTTTTT.

V gene TRBV11-2 combines with J gene TRBJ2-1; 8 bases are shared with TRBD2. The CDR3 length is 14 residues. Looked up from germline, CDR1 is SGHAT and CDR2 is FQNNGV. V shed 5 bases and J 6 bases; nucleotides not matched to a gene: 6. As DNA, the CDR3 is TGTGCCAGCAGCCAGGGGACTAGAATCAATGAGCAGTTCTTC. Translating it yields CASSQGTRINEQFF.

This clonotype turned up a few times. This rearrangement joins TRBV4-1 to TRBJ2-7; 7 nucleotides line up with TRBD1. V shed 1 base, J shed 2 bases, and the junction held 5 bases outside the gene matches. Per the germline V gene, CDR1 is MGHRA and CDR2 is YSYEKL. This CDR3 is 15 amino acids long. The CDR3 protein is CASSQVGDRAYEQYF. For the CDR3, the DNA is TGCGCCAGCAGCCAAGTGGGAGACAGGGCCTACGAGCAGTACTTC.

This clonotype came up a few times. This chain connects TRBV4-3 to TRBJ1-1, with a possible D match to TRBD1 (5 bases). Germline V gene sequence: CDR1 LGHNA, CDR2 YSLEER. The CDR3 runs to 15 residues. V was cut by 4 bases and J by 3 bases, with 15 bases left in between. This CDR3 reads CASSRGSRDYTEAFF. The CDR3 bases are TGCGCCAGCAGCCGGGGATCAAGGGACTACACTGAAGCTTTCTTT.

This clonotype was recorded a few times. V usage is TRBV20-1 and J usage is TRBJ2-2; D is unclear. Trimming left V 1 base short and J 7 bases short, with 4 bases between. Germline-derived CDR1 and CDR2 are DFQATT and SNEGSKA (reference sequence). This CDR3 region has 11 residues. The CDR3 sequence: CSARGIGELFF. In DNA, the CDR3 is TGCAGTGCTAGAGGGATCGGGGAGCTGTTTTTT.

The rearrangement uses TRBV12-3 or TRBV12-4 and TRBJ2-2, with no clear D. The CDR3 covers 14 residues. Trimming stripped 5 bases from V and 1 base from J, with 8 bases between. The CDR3 nucleotides are TGTGCCAGCAGTCCTCTCAGGAACACCGGGGAGCTGTTTTTT. Amino acid sequence: CASSPLRNTGELFF.

V is TRBV5-4 and J is TRBJ2-3; 9 nucleotides match TRBD2. From germline, CDR1 is SGHNT and CDR2 YYREEE (reference sequence). This CDR3 has 16 amino acids. V dropped 2 bases and J dropped 2; count of bases not matched to a gene: 6. The CDR3 reads CASSFSSGRPTDTQYF. The CDR3 DNA reads TGTGCCAGCAGCTTCTCGAGCGGGAGGCCCACAGATACGCAGTATTTT.

This clonotype was counted only a few times. This chain uses TRBV6-1 with TRBJ2-1, with TRBD2 as a possible D gene (6 bases). Germline loops: CDR1 MNHNS, CDR2 SASEGT. V shed 3 bases and J shed 10 bases, with 16 bases lying between them. The CDR3 consists of 14 residues. The CDR3 region has the DNA TGTGCCAGCAGTGAGGCGGGCCGGAGGGGAGAGCAGTTCTTC. It specifies CASSEAGRRGEQFF.

Points on this clonotype: A read error is likely, as this CDR3 ends without the conserved phenylalanine or tryptophan. The chain links TRBV28 to TRBJ1-1, with D tentatively TRBD1 (6 bases). Germline CDR1 reads MDHEN; CDR2 reads SYDVKM. V was clipped by 1 base and J by 11 bases, with 11 bases between them. The CDR3 runs 12 residues. The DNA for the CDR3 is TGTGCCAGCAGTTTATTAGTACAGGGCGCTTTCATT. As protein: CASSLLVQGAFI.

The V gene is TRBV28, the J gene TRBJ1-2; D possibly corresponds to TRBD1 (5 bases). This CDR3 is 15 amino acids long. V shed 4 bases and J shed 4 bases, with 16 bases lying between them. Germline CDR1 reads MDHEN; CDR2 reads SYDVKM. Written as DNA, the CDR3 is TGTGCCAGCAGTTCCATCGGGGGGGGAATCTATGGCTACACCTTC. Its protein is CASSSIGGGIYGYTF.

This chain uses TRBV20-1 with TRBJ2-1, with D unresolved. Germline V gives CDR1 DFQATT, CDR2 SNEGSKA (reference sequence). CDR3 length equals 11 residues. Trimming cost V 2 bases and J 5 bases, with 4 bases left between them. DNA of the CDR3: TGCAGTGCTAGAACCGACAATGAGCAGTTCTTC. Translated, it gives CSARTDNEQFF.

CDR3: CSAVAAGGGETQYF. CDR3 coding DNA: TGCAGTGCTGTCGCGGCTGGGGGGGGAGAGACCCAGTACTTC. The rearrangement joins TRBV20-1 to TRBJ2-5, with 7 bases identical to TRBD2. With 5 bases clipped from V and 4 bases from J, the junction kept 10 bases outside the gene matches. Germline loops: CDR1 DFQATT, CDR2 SNEGSKA (reference sequence). The CDR3 is 14 residues long.

This clonotype has at least ten counts. This chain links TRBV28 with TRBJ1-1, with D unresolved. Trimming shortened V by 1 base and J by 4 bases, and 1 base separated the two germline ends. The CDR3 runs to 11 residues. Germline-derived CDR1 and CDR2 are MDHEN and SYDVKM. CDR3 sequence: CASSLFTEAFF. The CDR3 DNA is TGTGCCAGCAGTTTATTCACTGAAGCTTTCTTT.

The chain uses TRBV11-2 and TRBJ2-3, with TRBD1 as a possible D gene (6 bases). CDR3 length equals 15 residues. Germline V lookup: CDR1 SGHAT, CDR2 FQNNGV. The germline V and J ends were trimmed by 5 bases and 2 bases, with 14 bases remaining between them. CDR3 DNA: TGTGCCAGCAGCGGGCAAGGGGGTAACACAGATACGCAGTATTTT. Its protein is CASSGQGGNTDTQYF.

The DNA of the CDR3 is TGTGCCAGCAGTTTAGCCCGACTAGCGGGAGCGCCAGATACGCAGTATTTT. Amino acid sequence: CASSLARLAGAPDTQYF. This rearrangement joins TRBV12-3 or TRBV12-4 to TRBJ2-3, with 12 bases matching TRBD2. CDR3 size: 17 residues. Trimming took 0 bases from V and 4 from J; bases not matched to a gene: 5.